These 11 T cell receptor beta chains share one sample of origin, sequenced in a study of CD8+CD57+ T cells in acquired aplastic anemia. Patients included in sequencing had previously demonstrated CD8+CD57+ cell expansion by flow cytometry. Investigators profiled TCR beta VDJ and CDR3 from genomic DNA template. One entry per CDR3 protein, called by TCRdb with MiXCR from the reads. The repertoire consists of around 80,000 distinct CDR3 sequences, with about 70% occurring once and the leading ten covering roughly 80%. Sequencing used sorted CD4+, CD8+, or CD8+CD57+ T cells (not recorded which) from PBMCs. Receptors were obtained from a human donor with aplastic anemia.

The chain carries TRBV29-1 and TRBJ2-7; 8 bases are shared with TRBD1. Losses at the gene ends were 5 bases for V and 3 bases for J; bases not matched to a gene: 12. Germline V gene lookup returns CDR1 SQVTM and CDR2 ANQGSEA. CDR3 length equals 15 residues. The CDR3, as DNA: TGCAGCGTTTCCTCGGGGACAGGCCTCGTCTACGAGCAGTACTTC. Encoded protein: CSVSSGTGLVYEQYF.

The rearrangement links TRBV20-1 to TRBJ2-1; perhaps TRBD1 as D (5 bases). CDR1 DFQATT and CDR2 SNEGSKA come from the germline V gene (reference sequence). This CDR3 has 13 amino acids. The V gene lost 6 bases and the J gene lost 5 bases, with 14 bases spanning the gap. CDR3 protein: CSAKMGRHNEQFF. As DNA, the CDR3 is TGCAGTGCCAAAATGGGGCGTCACAATGAGCAGTTCTTC.

This clonotype was observed a few times. This chain uses TRBV25-1 with TRBJ1-6, with 8 bases lining up with TRBD1. Germline V gives CDR1 MGHDK, CDR2 SYGVNS. Germline trimming cut 6 bases from V and 8 bases from J; bases unmatched to any gene: 3. This CDR3 is built from 13 residues. The CDR3 nucleotides read TGTGCCAGCAGCCTGACAGGGGATTCACCCCTCCACTTT. As protein: CASSLTGDSPLHF. Filled out from reference TRBV25-1 and TRBJ1-6, the complete variable domain reads EADIYQTPRYLVIGTGKKITLECSQTMGHDKMYWYQQDPGMELHLIHYSYGVNSTEKGDLSSESTVSRIRTEHFPLTLESARPSHTSQYLCASSLTGDSPLHFGNGTRLTVT.

The gene calls are TRBV20-1 and TRBJ2-1; 8 nucleotides agree with TRBD2. The V segment lost 6 bases and the J segment 0 bases; nucleotides outside the gene matches: 7. Germline V lookup: CDR1 DFQATT, CDR2 SNEGSKA (reference sequence). The length of the CDR3 is 15 residues. In DNA form, the CDR3 reads TGCAGTGCCCCCGGACTAGCAGGCTCCTACAATGAGCAGTTCTTC. Its translation: CSAPGLAGSYNEQFF.

The rearrangement links TRBV24-1 to TRBJ2-3; D ambiguous. CDR3 length: 10 amino acids. The germline gives CDR1 KGHDR, CDR2 SFDVKD. V was trimmed by 1 base and J by 10 bases, leaving 2 bases between them. In nucleotides, the CDR3 is TGTGCCACCAGTGATTTAGCGCAGTATTTT. It encodes CATSDLAQYF.

Regarding this clonotype: One end of the junction varies from germline; a read error may be responsible. The chain recombines TRBV10-3 with TRBJ2-7, with 12 bases lining up with TRBD2. CDR1 and CDR2 from the germline V gene are ENHRY and SYGVKD. The CDR3 has 15 amino acids. CDR3 bases: TGTCCCATCAGTGAGTTACTAGCGGGGGGCTACGAGCAGTACTTC. Encoded protein: CPISELLAGGYEQYF.

This sequence joins TRBV25-1 and TRBJ2-2; D ambiguous. The CDR3 has 15 amino acids. Germline-derived CDR1 and CDR2 are MGHDK and SYGVNS. Between the trimmed V and J ends, which lost 1 base and 2 bases, there was a span of 8 bases. The chain's CDR3 is CASSESGRNTGELFF. CDR3 nucleotides: TGTGCCAGCAGTGAATCCGGCAGAAACACCGGGGAGCTGTTTTTT.

This clonotype was picked up a small number of times. The genes are TRBV24-1 and TRBJ1-2; D perhaps matches TRBD1 (6 bases). The ends were cut back, 12 bases at V and 4 bases at J, with 11 bases in the middle. CDR3 length: 11 amino acids. From germline, CDR1 is KGHDR and CDR2 SFDVKD. The CDR3 protein is CAAAGVYGYTF. The CDR3 DNA follows: TGTGCCGCGGCAGGGGTCTATGGCTACACCTTC.

This rearrangement joins TRBV9 to TRBJ1-5, with D unclear. Germline CDR1 and CDR2: SGDLS and YYNGEE. The CDR3 consists of 17 residues. V lost 4 bases and J lost 0, with 17 bases in between. CDR3: CASSRGAGVDSNQPQHF. In DNA form, the CDR3 reads TGTGCCAGCAGCCGCGGAGCCGGGGTCGATAGCAATCAGCCCCAGCATTTT.

This chain uses TRBV4-1 with TRBJ1-2; D remains unclear. The CDR3 has 12 amino acids. CDR1 is MGHRA and CDR2 is YSYEKL in the germline V gene. V lost 1 base to trimming and J lost 2 bases, with 2 bases between them. CDR3: CASSQANYGYTF. Written as DNA, the CDR3 is TGCGCCAGCAGCCAAGCAAACTATGGCTACACCTTC.

The chain combines TRBV7-9 with TRBJ2-5; TRBD2 is a possible D gene (5 bases). The V end lost 8 bases, the J end lost 5 bases, and 15 bases lay between the germline ends. Germline CDR1 and CDR2: SEHNR and FQNEAQ (reference sequence). The CDR3 has 13 amino acids. The CDR3 loop reads CASLKPGKETQYF. Written as DNA, the CDR3 is TGTGCCAGCCTTAAACCGGGAAAGGAGACCCAGTACTTC.